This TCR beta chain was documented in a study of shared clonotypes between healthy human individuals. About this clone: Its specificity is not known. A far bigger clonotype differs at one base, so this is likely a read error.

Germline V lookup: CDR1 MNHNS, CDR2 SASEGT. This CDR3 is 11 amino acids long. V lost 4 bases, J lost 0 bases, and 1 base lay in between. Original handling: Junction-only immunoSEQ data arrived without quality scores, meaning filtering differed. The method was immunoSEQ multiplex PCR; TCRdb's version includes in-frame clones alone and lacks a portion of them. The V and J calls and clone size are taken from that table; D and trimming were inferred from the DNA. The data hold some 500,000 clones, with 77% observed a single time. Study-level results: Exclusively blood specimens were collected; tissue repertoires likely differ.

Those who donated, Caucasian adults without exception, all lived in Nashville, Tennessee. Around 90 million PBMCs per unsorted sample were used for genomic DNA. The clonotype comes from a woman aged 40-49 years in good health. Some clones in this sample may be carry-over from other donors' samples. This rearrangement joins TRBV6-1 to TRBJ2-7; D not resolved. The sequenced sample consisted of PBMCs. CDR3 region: CASSVSYEQYF. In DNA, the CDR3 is TGTGCCAGCAGTGTCTCCTACGAGCAGTACTTC.